One and the same sample provided the 23 T cell receptor beta chains below, sequenced in a study of blood T cell repertoires in COVID-19. Profiled with immunoSEQ multiplex PCR; TCRdb holds only in-frame clones, not every one. Counted here are roughly 150,000 clones, more than 80% occurring once; the ten biggest clones make up less than 2%. Sequenced material: peripheral blood. All receptors come from an older woman with COVID-19, enrolled during active disease.

DNA for the CDR3: TGTGCCAGTAGTAAACAGGCAATGATTAATCAGCCCCAGCATTTT. As protein: CASSKQAMINQPQHF. The chain is built from TRBV19 and TRBJ1-5; D is possibly TRBD1 (5 bases). Germline values: CDR1 LNHDA, CDR2 SQIVND (reference sequence). The CDR3 contains 15 residues. V was cut by 4 bases and J by 4 bases, with 14 bases left in between.

V and J are TRBV9 and TRBJ1-3; D gene ambiguous. Trimming shortened V by 4 bases and J by 11 bases, and 13 bases separated the two germline ends. Germline lookup yields CDR1 SGDLS and CDR2 YYNGEE. There are 12 residues in the CDR3. The DNA of the CDR3 is TGTGCCAGCAGCCCTCGACAAAAGGCCATATATTTT. Amino acid sequence: CASSPRQKAIYF.

This sequence joins TRBV29-1 and TRBJ1-2; 9 bases align to TRBD1. Germline CDR1 is SQVTM and CDR2 is ANQGSEA. V shed 8 bases, J shed 7 bases, and the junction held 11 bases outside the gene matches. This CDR3 contains 13 residues. The CDR3 sequence is CSPGQGLWSGYTF. CDR3 in DNA: TGCAGCCCCGGACAGGGGCTTTGGTCTGGCTACACCTTC.

The rearrangement links TRBV6-5 to TRBJ2-3, with 7 positions matching TRBD1. Per the germline V gene, CDR1 is MNHEY and CDR2 is SVGAGI. CDR3 length: 14 amino acids. The V segment lost 7 bases and the J segment 2 bases; nucleotides outside the gene matches: 6. This CDR3 is CASKGQISTDTQYF. The CDR3 DNA reads TGTGCCAGCAAGGGACAGATTTCCACAGATACGCAGTATTTT.

V gene TRBV7-9 combines with J gene TRBJ1-1; 8 positions match TRBD1. The germline gives CDR1 SEHNR, CDR2 FQNEAQ (reference sequence). The V segment lost 3 bases and the J segment 1 base; nucleotides outside the gene matches: 7. The length of the CDR3 is 16 residues. CDR3 sequence (DNA): TGTGCCAGCAGCTTCGTCGGGACAGGCGGGAACACTGAAGCTTTCTTT. Protein product: CASSFVGTGGNTEAFF.

This clone has just one count. The rearrangement uses TRBV24-1 and TRBJ2-1; the D gene is possibly TRBD1 (5 bases). The V and J ends lost 3 bases and 4 bases respectively, with 15 bases between them. Germline V gene sequence: CDR1 KGHDR, CDR2 SFDVKD. The CDR3 runs 16 residues. In nucleotides, the CDR3 is TGTGCCACCAGTGATGGGGCGCAAGGCGGATACAATGAGCAGTTCTTC. Translation: CATSDGAQGGYNEQFF.

This sequence joins TRBV5-1 and TRBJ2-5, with 7 bases aligning to TRBD1. V lost 4 bases and J lost 4; bases outside the gene matches: 4. The CDR3 has 13 residues. Germline V lookup: CDR1 SGHRS, CDR2 YFSETQ. In DNA, the CDR3 is TGCGCCAGCAGCGGACAGGTCGGAGAGACCCAGTACTTC. It codes for CASSGQVGETQYF.

The chain is built from TRBV4-2 and TRBJ2-5; TRBD2 matches at 7 bases. From germline, CDR1 is LGHNA and CDR2 YNFKEQ. With 4 bases clipped from V and 2 bases from J, the junction kept 4 bases outside the gene matches. There are 14 residues in the CDR3. The CDR3 sequence is CASSRGLVQETQYF. CDR3 coding DNA: TGTGCCAGCAGCCGCGGACTAGTTCAAGAGACCCAGTACTTC.

The chain links TRBV5-4 to TRBJ1-1; D call uncertain. CDR3 length equals 17 residues. V lost 4 bases, J lost 0 bases, and 19 bases lay in between. Germline-derived CDR1 and CDR2 are SGHNT and YYREEE (reference sequence). CDR3 DNA sequence: TGTGCCAGCAGCCCGAAGAGTTTTCAGAGGATGAACACTGAAGCTTTCTTT. Translated, it gives CASSPKSFQRMNTEAFF.

This clone was detected once. The V and J genes are TRBV4-3 and TRBJ1-2; D perhaps matches TRBD1 (6 bases). This CDR3 region has 14 residues. V shed 4 bases and J shed 5 bases, with 14 bases lying between them. CDR1 and CDR2 (germline): LGHNA, YSLEER. As DNA, the CDR3 is TGCGCCAGCAGCCCACCGGGACATTTGTATGGCTACACCTTC. Its protein is CASSPPGHLYGYTF.

The chain employs TRBV5-8 and TRBJ1-4; TRBD1 agrees at 9 bases. The V gene's germline CDR1 is SGHTS and CDR2 YDEGEE. This CDR3 comprises 16 residues. Trimming took 5 bases from V and 0 from J; bases not matched to a gene: 5. The CDR3 region has the DNA TGTGCCAGCAGGAGGGGACAGGGCGCAACTAATGAAAAACTGTTTTTT. This encodes CASRRGQGATNEKLFF.

J is TRBJ1-6 and V is TRBV6-5; D possibly corresponds to TRBD1 (5 bases). There are 15 residues in the CDR3. V shed 6 bases and J shed 10 bases, with 19 bases lying between them. Germline V gene sequence: CDR1 MNHEY, CDR2 SVGAGI. The CDR3 DNA is TGTGCCAGCAGCCGGTCGGGGGGTAAGGGATCACCCCTCCACTTT. It is translated as CASSRSGGKGSPLHF.

The chain combines TRBV7-9 with TRBJ1-1, with 9 bases fitting TRBD1. Germline V gene data show CDR1 as SEHNR and CDR2 as FQNEAQ (reference sequence). The CDR3 loop spans 16 amino acids. V lost 7 bases, J lost 2 bases, and 11 bases stayed unmatched. CDR3 protein: CASNQPGQGRNTEAFF. The CDR3 nucleotides are TGTGCCAGCAACCAGCCGGGACAGGGTAGAAACACTGAAGCTTTCTTT.

The V and J genes are TRBV30 and TRBJ1-1, with TRBD1 as a possible D gene (6 bases). V lost 3 bases, J lost 0 bases, and 11 bases lay in between. Germline loops: CDR1 GTSNPN, CDR2 SVGIG (reference sequence). CDR3 size: 14 residues. The CDR3 region is CAWSQGILNTEAFF. The CDR3 nucleotides are TGTGCCTGGAGCCAGGGGATACTGAACACTGAAGCTTTCTTT.

The chain uses TRBV4-1 and TRBJ2-2, with a tentative D call TRBD2 (7 bases). The V gene's germline CDR1 is MGHRA and CDR2 YSYEKL. Trimming pared 3 bases from V and 7 bases from J, leaving 18 bases between. The CDR3 sequence is 16 residues long. The CDR3 is CASSQAVRGPGGELFF. CDR3 coding DNA: TGCGCCAGCAGCCAGGCCGTGCGGGGGCCGGGCGGGGAGCTGTTTTTT.

The V gene is TRBV2, the J gene TRBJ1-5; 7 nucleotides agree with TRBD1. Germline CDR1 reads SNHLY; CDR2 reads FYNNEI. V lost 5 bases to trimming and J lost 0 bases; unmatched junction nucleotides: 7. The CDR3 has 16 amino acids. The CDR3 reads CASSFTQGYSNQPQHF. The CDR3 DNA reads as TGTGCCAGCAGTTTTACACAGGGGTATAGCAATCAGCCCCAGCATTTT.

V usage is TRBV7-9 and J usage is TRBJ1-2; TRBD1 matches 7 bases. Germline CDR1 is SEHNR and CDR2 is FQNEAQ (reference sequence). V was clipped by 1 base and J by 8 bases; unmatched bases: 7. This CDR3 region has 14 residues. CDR3 nucleotide sequence: TGTGCCAGCAGCTTAGTGACAGGGTCGGAAGGCTACACCTTC. This gives the protein CASSLVTGSEGYTF.

The gene calls are TRBV6-1 and TRBJ1-5; D is perhaps TRBD1 (5 bases). The germline V gene encodes CDR1 MNHNS and CDR2 SASEGT. V dropped 5 bases and J dropped 7 bases, with 12 bases sitting between them. This CDR3 has 13 residues. The CDR3 DNA sequence: TGTGCCAGCAGTCCCCAGGGAGGCCAGCCCCAGCATTTT. Its translation is CASSPQGGQPQHF.

This sequence joins TRBV6-5 and TRBJ1-6; 9 positions match TRBD1. V lost 5 bases and J lost 8; bases outside the gene matches: 4. The CDR3 is 14 residues long. Germline CDR1 and CDR2: MNHEY and SVGAGI. CDR3 loop: CASSRQGGDSPLHF. The CDR3 DNA follows: TGTGCCAGCAGTCGACAGGGGGGGGATTCACCCCTCCACTTT.

This clone was seen only once. The chain is built from TRBV6-5 and TRBJ1-2, with TRBD1 matching over 7 bases. The CDR3 consists of 13 residues. Germline lookup yields CDR1 MNHEY and CDR2 SVGAGI. With 4 bases clipped from V and 7 bases from J, the junction kept 6 bases outside the gene matches. In DNA form, the CDR3 reads TGTGCCAGCAGTTTGACAGGGTTACGTGGCTACACCTTC. Residues: CASSLTGLRGYTF.

The gene calls are TRBV19 and TRBJ1-4, with D uncertain. The CDR3 totals 16 residues. The V end lost 2 bases, the J end lost 7 bases, and 17 bases lay between the germline ends. Germline loops: CDR1 LNHDA, CDR2 SQIVND (reference sequence). CDR3 sequence: CASSITRGQDGEKLFF. Written as DNA, the CDR3 is TGTGCCAGTAGTATAACCAGAGGGCAAGACGGTGAAAAACTGTTTTTT.

This sequence joins TRBV7-6 and TRBJ1-2; 7 bases are a match to TRBD1. The CDR3 runs 15 residues. J was trimmed by 2 bases and V by 5 bases; bases with no gene match: 8. CDR1 and CDR2 (germline): SGHVS, FNYEAQ. The CDR3 sequence is CASSNRGEDNYGYTF. The CDR3 DNA reads as TGTGCCAGCAGCAACAGGGGAGAGGACAACTATGGCTACACCTTC.

This chain joins TRBV6-5 and TRBJ1-2; TRBD1 might be the D (6 bases). The V end lost 4 bases, the J end lost 7 bases, and 13 bases lay between the germline ends. The CDR3 totals 13 residues. Per germline, CDR1 MNHEY and CDR2 SVGAGI. CDR3 bases: TGTGCCAGCAGTTTACAGGGATTCGGTGGCTACACCTTC. It translates to CASSLQGFGGYTF.